The clone carrying this T cell receptor beta chain was picked up a small number of times. Its antigen is undetermined. The V gene's germline CDR1 is SGHRS and CDR2 YFSETQ. Trimming left V 3 bases short and J 1 base short, with 10 bases between. There are 14 residues in the CDR3. The sample comes from a study of blood T cells in healthy people across ages. Findings and caveats of the study: The fall in TCR beta diversity per million T cells was roughly linear with age.

Investigators took 8.5 to 10 milliliters of peripheral blood from every donor. Next came a second PCR, run for about 6 to 11 cycles, which used a sample-barcoded 5' primer along with a J-beta primer mix. From the 5' RACE reads, TCRdb called clonotypes with MiXCR, one entry per CDR3 protein. The data show about 680,000 distinct CDR3 sequences, around 45% seen once. J is TRBJ1-1 and V is TRBV5-1; D is undetermined. The receptor was isolated from a woman aged 55-69 years in good health. The sequenced sample consisted of blood. DNA of the CDR3: TGCGCCAGCAGCTCGCTCGACAAGAACACTGAAGCTTTCTTT. Its protein is CASSSLDKNTEAFF. Combining the CDR3 with reference TRBV5-1 and TRBJ1-1 gives the whole variable domain KAGVTQTPRYLIKTRGQQVTLSCSPISGHRSVSWYQQTPGQGLQFLFEYFSETQRNKGNFPGRFSGRQFSNSRSEMNVSTLELGDSALYLCASSSLDKNTEAFFGQGTRLTVV.